One sample yielded the 13 T cell receptor beta chains listed below, sequenced in a study of T-cell reconstitution after alpha-beta-depleted transplantation in children. The authors prepared the TCRbeta library with unique molecular identifiers. TCRdb reprocessed the PCR reads via MiXCR and lists one record per CDR3 protein. The sample includes hundreds of thousands of distinct CDR3 sequences, roughly 17% of them seen just once. The sequenced sample was PBMCs from the stem cell graft donor, obtained from the stem cell graft. The receptors derive from a human donor who donated a stem cell graft to a child with acute myeloid leukemia.

The chain recombines TRBV21-1 with TRBJ2-7; the DNA was not compared with TRBD1, the D call given in the table. TRBV21-1 has pseudogene status. The CDR3 covers 15 residues. CDR3 loop: CASSKKQGASYEQYV. DNA of the CDR3: TGTGCCAGCAGCAAGAAGCAGGGGGCCTCCTACGAGCAGTACGTC.

The V and J genes are TRBV7-9 and TRBJ2-7, with 8 bases identical to TRBD2. The CDR3 has 14 amino acids. V shed 2 bases, J shed 5 bases, and the junction held 5 bases outside the gene matches. Germline CDR1 is SEHNR and CDR2 is FQNEAQ (reference sequence). The CDR3: CASSLFGSGDEQYF. CDR3 DNA sequence: TGTGCCAGCAGCTTATTTGGTAGCGGGGACGAGCAGTACTTC.

This clonotype was counted ten times or more. The chain employs TRBV20-1 and TRBJ2-7; unclear D gene. V was trimmed by 2 bases and J by 0 bases, leaving 8 bases between them. This CDR3 contains 13 residues. Germline CDR1 and CDR2: DFQATT and SNEGSKA (reference sequence). In DNA form, the CDR3 reads TGCAGTGCTAGACAGTACAGCTCCTACGAGCAGTACTTC. It specifies CSARQYSSYEQYF.

This chain uses TRBV5-1 with TRBJ2-2; D is uncertain. V lost 2 bases, J lost 0 bases, and 8 bases lay in between. The germline V gene encodes CDR1 SGHRS and CDR2 YFSETQ. The CDR3 covers 15 residues. The CDR3 spells CASSFDITNTGELFF. CDR3 DNA sequence: TGCGCCAGCAGCTTTGACATTACGAACACCGGGGAGCTGTTTTTT.

This clonotype has just a few counts. The chain has TRBV4-3 and TRBJ1-2, with 7 bases lining up with TRBD1. In germline, CDR1 is LGHNA, CDR2 YSLEER. Trimming at V came to 4 bases and at J to 8 bases, leaving 10 bases not matched to a gene. CDR3 length: 14 amino acids. CDR3 residues: CASSRLTGSGGYTF. In DNA form, the CDR3 reads TGCGCCAGCAGCCGCCTGACAGGGAGCGGGGGCTACACCTTC.

This chain uses TRBV24-1 with TRBJ2-1; D call uncertain. Between the trimmed V and J ends, which lost 4 bases and 5 bases, there was a span of 20 bases. The CDR3 runs 17 residues. Per the germline V gene, CDR1 is KGHDR and CDR2 is SFDVKD. CDR3 loop: CATSEVPQARKNNEQFF. DNA of the CDR3: TGTGCCACCAGTGAAGTCCCTCAGGCCCGAAAAAACAATGAGCAGTTCTTC.

This clonotype was detected only a few times. The chain uses TRBV4-1 and TRBJ1-1; D uncertain. Germline V gives CDR1 MGHRA, CDR2 YSYEKL. The CDR3 length is 13 residues. Trimming left V 4 bases short and J 0 bases short, with 6 bases between. The CDR3 nucleotides read TGCGCCAGCAGCCGTACCATGAACACTGAAGCTTTCTTT. It specifies CASSRTMNTEAFF.

The chain uses TRBV6-1 and TRBJ2-2, with TRBD1 matching 7 bases. Germline V gives CDR1 MNHNS, CDR2 SASEGT. The CDR3 covers 16 residues. V shed 2 bases and J 1 base; nucleotides not matched to a gene: 4. In nucleotides, the CDR3 is TGTGCCAGCAGTGAATTTTGGACAGGGAACACCGGGGAGCTGTTTTTT. Translation: CASSEFWTGNTGELFF.

This clonotype was recorded at least ten times. The chain is built from TRBV29-1 and TRBJ2-5; TRBD2 aligns across 7 bases. This CDR3 spans 10 amino acids. Looked up from germline, CDR1 is SQVTM and CDR2 is ANQGSEA. The V and J ends lost 7 bases and 5 bases, in that order; junction bases with no gene match: 1. CDR3 coding DNA: TGCAGCGGGGGGGGTGAGACCCAGTACTTC. The encoded protein is CSGGGETQYF. Complete variable domain (other parts from reference TRBV29-1 and TRBJ2-5): SAVISQKPSRDICQRGTSLTIQCQVDSQVTMMFWYRQQPGQSLTLIATANQGSEATYESGFVIDKFPISRPNLTFSTLTVSNMSPEDSSIYLCSGGGETQYFGPGTRLLVL.

This clonotype was seen only a few times. The chain employs TRBV5-1 and TRBJ1-6, with D perhaps TRBD1 (6 bases). Germline CDR1 and CDR2: SGHRS and YFSETQ. The CDR3 spans 13 residues. V lost 3 bases, J lost 8 bases, and 9 bases lay in between. The CDR3 is CASSSDSYSPLHF. In DNA form, the CDR3 reads TGCGCCAGCAGCTCGGACAGCTATTCACCCCTCCACTTT.

V and J are TRBV2 and TRBJ2-7; TRBD1 matches at 7 bases. Trimming at V came to 6 bases and at J to 8 bases, leaving 10 bases not matched to a gene. CDR3 length equals 13 residues. The germline CDR1 and CDR2 sequences are SNHLY and FYNNEI. In nucleotides, the CDR3 is TGTGCCAGCAGAGATCTGACAGGGCCGCAGCAGTACGTC. It specifies CASRDLTGPQQYV.

This clonotype was seen repeatedly, ten times or more. The genes are TRBV20-1 and TRBJ2-1; the D call may be TRBD1 or TRBD2 (5 bases each). The ends were cut back, 5 bases at V and 9 bases at J, with 26 bases in the middle. The CDR3 consists of 16 residues. Germline V gene lookup returns CDR1 DFQATT and CDR2 SNEGSKA (reference sequence). The CDR3 is CSAPLSTGRDRGEQFF. The DNA for the CDR3 is TGCAGTGCTCCCCTCAGTACGGGACGGGACCGGGGTGAGCAGTTCTTC.

This clonotype was observed at least ten times. The chain employs TRBV20-1 and TRBJ1-5; no firm D call. Germline V CDR1 and CDR2: DFQATT, SNEGSKA (reference sequence). This CDR3 contains 16 residues. Trimming took off 0 bases at V and 3 bases at J, with 15 bases between the two ends. The CDR3 loop is CSARDEKGWANQPQHF. The CDR3 DNA is TGCAGTGCTAGAGATGAGAAAGGGTGGGCCAATCAGCCCCAGCATTTT.